The present TCR beta chain was sequenced within a study of spatial heterogeneity in lung cancer. For the study at large: In raw reads, more than 9.5 appearances on average were recorded for each unique TCR and UMI combination. Study-level points and caveats: Ubiquitous expanded tumor TCRs showed up in blood more at resection than follow-up.

As to time point: sample taken at primary tumor resection. From tumor, nontumor lung or frozen PBMC, whole RNA was taken unsorted for sequencing. The approximately 69 donors had untreated early-stage non-small cell lung cancer. Every cDNA TCR molecule received its own unique molecular identifier. TCRdb independently ran MiXCR on the 5' RACE reads; one entry per CDR3 protein. The table lists some 4,900 distinct CDR3 sequences, more than 25% of them singletons. With 7 bases removed from V and 5 bases from J, the gap between germline ends came to 14 bases. Per the germline V gene, CDR1 is SGHAT and CDR2 is FQNNGV. The CDR3 loop spans 14 amino acids. This clonotype ranks as medium-sized. Its antigen is still unknown.

The rearrangement joins TRBV11-2 to TRBJ2-2; no firm D call. The clonotype originates from a male donor with early-stage non-small cell lung cancer. Sample: PBMCs, taken at surgery. CDR3 DNA sequence: TGTGCCAGCACCATCCCCCTCGGGACCGGGGAGCTGTTTTTT. Translation gives CASTIPLGTGELFF.